This T cell receptor beta chain was recorded in a study of CD8 T cells in Susac syndrome. The CDR3 has 15 amino acids. Germline V lookup: CDR1 MGHRA, CDR2 YSYEKL. The junction had 9 bases not matched to a gene; V was cut back by 2 bases and J by 6 bases. High-throughput TCR beta sequencing covered peripheral CD8+ and CD4+ T cells. The CD8+ and CD4+ T cells were negatively isolated, with the TEMRA cells enriched by FACS. Random hexamers were used to reverse transcribe roughly 0.45 to 1 ug of RNA. Multiplex PCR with immunoSEQ amplified the TCR beta CDR3 across 54 Vbeta and 13 Jbeta. A single record per CDR3 protein comes from TCRdb applying MiXCR to the immunoSEQ multiplex PCR reads. The sample consists of 160,000 or so distinct CDR3 sequences, just under 97% of them appearing once.

Sequenced sample: CD8+ T cells from PBMCs. The sequence was collected from a human donor with multiple sclerosis. V gene TRBV4-1 combines with J gene TRBJ2-7; 8 bases agree with TRBD2. CDR3 coding DNA: TGCGCCAGCAGCCAACCGCAGGGACTAGTGGGCGAGCAGTACTTC. Translation gives CASSQPQGLVGEQYF.